This TCR beta chain emerged from a study of beta chain features in type 1 diabetes. Study-level results: There were fewer insertions and more deletions at the VDJ junctions of type 1 diabetes patients.

CDR1 MNHNS and CDR2 SASEGT come from the germline V gene. V was cut by 2 bases and J by 2 bases, with 6 bases left in between. The CDR3 spans 13 residues. This clone was seen more than once but under ten times. Its specificity is unknown. TCRB transcripts that were expressed got sequenced, as all of the isolated RNA had been reverse transcribed. Assay: immunoSEQ multiplex PCR; the TCRdb copy retains only in-frame clones and omits some. The repertoire includes 970,000 or so clones, about a sixth of them detected once, and 0.023% sits in the top ten. The receptor was isolated from a woman aged 18-30 years in good health. This chain connects TRBV6-1 to TRBJ1-2, with a tentative D call TRBD1 (5 bases). The sample was naive CD4+ T cells from blood. The chain's CDR3 is CASSESGNYGYTF. The CDR3 bases are TGTGCCAGCAGTGAATCAGGGAACTATGGCTACACCTTC.